A single TCR beta chain is shown here with its context. This specimen belongs to a study of blood T cell repertoires in COVID-19. The data were produced by immunoSEQ multiplex PCR, yet TCRdb's version contains in-frame clones alone and is incomplete. The sample has roughly 130,000 clones, about four fifths seen once. The V end was cut by 6 bases, the J end by 1 base, with 12 bases between. CDR1 KGHSH and CDR2 LQKENI come from the germline V gene. This CDR3 comprises 14 residues. The chain links TRBV18 to TRBJ2-5; tentatively, D is TRBD1 (6 bases). The sequencing input was peripheral blood. The TCR originated in a woman in her forties or fifties with acute or convalescent COVID-19. The CDR3 here is CASSPRDTQETQYF. Written as DNA, the CDR3 is TGTGCCAGCTCGCCAAGGGACACCCAAGAGACCCAGTACTTC.